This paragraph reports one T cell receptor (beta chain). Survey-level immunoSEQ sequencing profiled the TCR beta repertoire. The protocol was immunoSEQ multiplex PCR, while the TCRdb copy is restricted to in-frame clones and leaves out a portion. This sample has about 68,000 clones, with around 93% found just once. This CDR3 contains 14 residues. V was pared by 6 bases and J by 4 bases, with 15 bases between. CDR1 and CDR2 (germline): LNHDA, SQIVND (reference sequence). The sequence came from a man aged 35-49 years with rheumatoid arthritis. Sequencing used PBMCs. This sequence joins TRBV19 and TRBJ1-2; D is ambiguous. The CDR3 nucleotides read TGTGCCAGTAGAGTTACCGGGAGGATCTATGGCTACACCTTC. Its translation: CASRVTGRIYGYTF.